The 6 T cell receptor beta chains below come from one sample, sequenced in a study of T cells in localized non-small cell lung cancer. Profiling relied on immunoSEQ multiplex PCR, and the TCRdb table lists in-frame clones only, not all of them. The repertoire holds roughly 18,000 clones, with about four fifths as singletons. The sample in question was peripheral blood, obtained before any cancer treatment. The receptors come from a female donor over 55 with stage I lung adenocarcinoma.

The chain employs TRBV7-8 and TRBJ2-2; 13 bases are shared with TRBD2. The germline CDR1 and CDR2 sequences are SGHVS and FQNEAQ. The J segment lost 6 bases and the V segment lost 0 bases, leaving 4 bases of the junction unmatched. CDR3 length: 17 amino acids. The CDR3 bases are TGTGCCAGCAGCTTAGCAACTAGCGGGGGGGCGGCCGGGGAGCTGTTTTTT. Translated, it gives CASSLATSGGAAGELFF.

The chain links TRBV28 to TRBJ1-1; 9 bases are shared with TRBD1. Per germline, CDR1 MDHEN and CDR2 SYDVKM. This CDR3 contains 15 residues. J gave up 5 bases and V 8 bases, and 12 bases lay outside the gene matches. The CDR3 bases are TGTGCCAGCGTAAGTGGGGGACAGGGAAGGACTGAAGCTTTCTTT. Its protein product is CASVSGGQGRTEAFF.

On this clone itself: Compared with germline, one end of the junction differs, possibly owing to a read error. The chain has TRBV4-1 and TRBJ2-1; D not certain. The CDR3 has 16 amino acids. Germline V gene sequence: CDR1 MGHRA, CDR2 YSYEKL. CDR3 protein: CASSQGLSGPSNEQFF. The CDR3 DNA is TGCGCCAGCAGCCAAGGCCTCAGTGGCCCGAGCAATGAACAGTTCTTC.

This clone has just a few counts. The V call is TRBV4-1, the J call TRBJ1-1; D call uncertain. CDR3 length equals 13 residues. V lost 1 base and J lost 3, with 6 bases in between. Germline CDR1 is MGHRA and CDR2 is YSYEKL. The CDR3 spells CASSQVIYTEAFF. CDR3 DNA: TGCGCCAGCAGCCAAGTCATCTACACTGAAGCTTTCTTT.

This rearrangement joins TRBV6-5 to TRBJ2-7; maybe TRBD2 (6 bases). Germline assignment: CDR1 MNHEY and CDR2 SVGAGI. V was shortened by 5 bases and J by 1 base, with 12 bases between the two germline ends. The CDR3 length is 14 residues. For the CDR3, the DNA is TGTGCCAGCAGTCGGGACGGAGGGTCCTACGAGCAGTACTTC. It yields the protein CASSRDGGSYEQYF.

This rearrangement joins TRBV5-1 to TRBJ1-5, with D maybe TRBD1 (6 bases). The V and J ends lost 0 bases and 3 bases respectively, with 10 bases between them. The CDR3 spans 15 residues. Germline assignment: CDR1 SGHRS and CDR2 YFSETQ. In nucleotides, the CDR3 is TGCGCCAGCAGCTTGGTAGGGGGTACCAATCAGCCCCAGCATTTT. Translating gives CASSLVGGTNQPQHF.